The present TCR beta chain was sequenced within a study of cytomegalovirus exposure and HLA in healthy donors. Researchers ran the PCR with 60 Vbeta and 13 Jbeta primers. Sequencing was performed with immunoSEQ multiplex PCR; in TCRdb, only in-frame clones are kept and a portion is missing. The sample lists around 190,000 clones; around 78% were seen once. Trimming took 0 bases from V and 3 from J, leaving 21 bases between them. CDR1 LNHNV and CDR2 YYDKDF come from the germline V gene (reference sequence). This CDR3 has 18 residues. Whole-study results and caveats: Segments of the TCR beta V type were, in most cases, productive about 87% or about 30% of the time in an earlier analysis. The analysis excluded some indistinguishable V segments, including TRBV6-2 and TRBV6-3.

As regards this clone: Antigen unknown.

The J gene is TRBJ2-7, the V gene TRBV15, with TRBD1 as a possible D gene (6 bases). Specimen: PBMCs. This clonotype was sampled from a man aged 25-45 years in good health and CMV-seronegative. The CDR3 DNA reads TGTGCCACCAGCAGAGATTTAATTTCCGGGACACAGAACTACGAGCAGTACTTC. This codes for CATSRDLISGTQNYEQYF.